This T cell receptor beta chain was identified in a study of technical replicates of blood from a handful of donors. Produced via immunoSEQ multiplex PCR; TCRdb's table is partial and in-frame only. The sample has more than 65,000 clones; 80% to 90% are singletons. Note on this clone: Other nucleotide sequences in the sample specify the same CDR3.

V lost 2 bases to trimming and J lost 1 base, with 6 bases between them. This CDR3 has 13 residues. The germline V gene has CDR1 GTSNPN and CDR2 SVGIG (reference sequence). V is TRBV30 and J is TRBJ1-5, with a weak D call TRBD1 (5 bases). This receptor was identified in a human donor in good health. Some clones in this sample may be carry-over from other donors' samples. Source material: PBMCs. The CDR3 is CAWSRGSNQPQHF. CDR3 nucleotides: TGTGCCTGGAGTCGGGGGAGCAATCAGCCCCAGCATTTT.